A single sample is the source of the 19 T cell receptor beta chains below, sequenced in a study of T cells in Graves' hyperthyroidism and ophthalmopathy. There were TCR beta CDR3 regions amplified from RNA transcripts. First-round RT-PCR targeting the TCR CDR3 was performed with the HTBI primer set. Each CDR3 protein is one row after TCRdb ran MiXCR on the multiplex PCR reads. The sample has 300,000 or so distinct CDR3 sequences, roughly a fifth seen once; the top ten hold over 45%. The specimen sequenced was blood. The receptors come from a woman aged 45-65 years with Graves' hyperthyroidism.

This clonotype was detected many times. The chain recombines TRBV2 with TRBJ2-2; TRBD2 aligns across 8 bases. This CDR3 spans 16 amino acids. V was clipped by 7 bases and J by 0 bases; unmatched bases: 7. The germline CDR1 and CDR2 sequences are SNHLY and FYNNEI. The CDR3: CASTAPGLANTGELFF. The CDR3 region has the DNA TGTGCCAGCACTGCCCCGGGACTAGCGAACACCGGGGAGCTGTTTTTT.

The chain joins TRBV5-1 to TRBJ1-6, with 7 bases that match TRBD1. V dropped 0 bases and J dropped 9; count of bases not matched to a gene: 6. The CDR3 sequence is 15 residues long. In germline, CDR1 is SGHRS, CDR2 YFSETQ. In nucleotides, the CDR3 is TGCGCCAGCAGCTTGGGGCAGGGGGTCATTTCACCCCTCCACTTT. Its translation: CASSLGQGVISPLHF.

This chain uses TRBV4-1 with TRBJ2-1; TRBD2 might be the D (6 bases). The CDR3 has 19 amino acids. Germline V gene lookup returns CDR1 MGHRA and CDR2 YSYEKL. The ends were cut back, 0 bases at V and 3 bases at J, with 21 bases in the middle. The CDR3 loop is CASSQDRTGVFPIYNEQFF. The CDR3 region has the DNA TGCGCCAGCAGCCAAGATCGGACGGGGGTCTTCCCAATCTACAATGAGCAGTTCTTC.

This clonotype occurred many times. This chain connects TRBV29-1 to TRBJ1-2; weak D call: TRBD1 (6 bases). The V gene lost 7 bases and the J gene lost 8 bases, with 20 bases spanning the gap. The CDR3 has 13 amino acids. The germline V gene has CDR1 SQVTM and CDR2 ANQGSEA. The chain's CDR3 is CSASNRASWGYTF. For the CDR3, the DNA is TGCAGCGCATCGAACAGGGCCTCCTGGGGCTACACCTTC. The complete variable domain, with remaining parts taken from reference TRBV29-1 and TRBJ1-2, reads SAVISQKPSRDICQRGTSLTIQCQVDSQVTMMFWYRQQPGQSLTLIATANQGSEATYESGFVIDKFPISRPNLTFSTLTVSNMSPEDSSIYLCSASNRASWGYTFGSGTRLTVV.

In regard to this clonotype: A much larger clone sits a single nucleotide away, making a read error possible. The chain employs TRBV12-3 or TRBV12-4 and TRBJ1-5; perhaps TRBD1 as D (6 bases). This CDR3 is built from 13 residues. The CDR3 reads CASSRTENQPQRF. As DNA, the CDR3 is TGTGCCAGCAGTCGGACAGAGAATCAGCCCCAGCGTTTT.

This chain joins TRBV7-3 and TRBJ2-2; tentatively, D is TRBD1 (6 bases). CDR1 is SGHTA and CDR2 is FQGTGA in the germline V gene. Trimming removed 2 bases from V and 6 bases from J, with 13 bases in between. This CDR3 comprises 15 residues. The CDR3 sequence: CASSLQGGSSGELFF. CDR3 sequence (DNA): TGTGCCAGCAGCTTACAAGGGGGAAGTTCCGGGGAGCTGTTTTTT.

At least ten counts were recorded for this clonotype. This chain uses TRBV6-1 with TRBJ2-7; tentatively, D is TRBD1 or TRBD2 (5 bases each). CDR1 and CDR2 from the germline V gene are MNHNS and SASEGT. V lost 10 bases, J lost 0 bases, and 13 bases lay in between. CDR3 length: 13 amino acids. The CDR3 DNA is TGTGCCATTGCAGGGAGTATCTCCTACGAGCAGTACTTC. Protein product: CAIAGSISYEQYF.

There are a few counts of this clonotype. The chain links TRBV28 to TRBJ2-3, with D perhaps matching TRBD2 (6 bases). V was cut by 10 bases and J by 3 bases, with 20 bases left in between. The CDR3 loop spans 15 amino acids. The germline V gene has CDR1 MDHEN and CDR2 SYDVKM. The CDR3 here is CAIRPGLLTTDTQYF. The CDR3 nucleotides read TGTGCCATCAGACCGGGACTTCTCACAACAGATACGCAGTATTTT.

This clonotype was counted many times. The rearrangement uses TRBV12-3 or TRBV12-4 and TRBJ2-1, with D perhaps matching TRBD1 (5 bases). Trimming took 6 bases from V and 2 from J, leaving 11 bases between them. This CDR3 spans 14 amino acids. The DNA for the CDR3 is TGTGCCAGCAGCCGAGACAGCACCTACAATGAGCAGTTCTTC. This codes for CASSRDSTYNEQFF.

This clonotype was seen many times. V is TRBV20-1 and J is TRBJ2-7; either TRBD1 or TRBD2 may supply D (6 bases each). The germline V gene has CDR1 DFQATT and CDR2 SNEGSKA (reference sequence). Between the trimmed V and J ends, which lost 5 bases and 3 bases, there was a span of 17 bases. The CDR3 consists of 14 residues. In DNA form, the CDR3 reads TGCAGTGCTCCGGGACTTAGAGGGGGCTACGAGCAGTACTTC. It yields the protein CSAPGLRGGYEQYF.

The V call is TRBV6-1, the J call TRBJ1-5; 7 nucleotides align to TRBD1. V lost 4 bases, J lost 7 bases, and 7 bases stayed unmatched. Germline lookup yields CDR1 MNHNS and CDR2 SASEGT. This CDR3 spans 14 amino acids. The CDR3 loop reads CASSGTTGYQPQHF. For the CDR3, the DNA is TGTGCCAGCAGTGGGACGACAGGGTACCAGCCCCAGCATTTT.

The V call is TRBV6-2 or TRBV6-3, the J call TRBJ1-2; 10 nucleotides agree with TRBD1. CDR3 length: 14 amino acids. Trimming at V came to 6 bases and at J to 6 bases, leaving 7 bases not matched to a gene. The V gene's germline CDR1 is MNHEY and CDR2 SVGEGT. Here the CDR3 DNA reads TGTGCCAGCAGGCGGACAGGGGGGATCAATGGCTACACCTTC. Protein: CASRRTGGINGYTF.

Remarks on this clonotype: A single base separates this from a much larger clone, so it may be a read error. The conserved phenylalanine or tryptophan normally closing the CDR3 is absent here, so this likely arose from a read error. The V and J genes are TRBV10-2 and TRBJ2-7, with TRBD2 identical over 10 bases. V was clipped by 6 bases and J by 2 bases; unmatched bases: 13. Germline CDR1 reads WSHSY; CDR2 reads SAAADI. The CDR3 consists of 17 residues. The CDR3 sequence: CASRAGASGRFTYEQYY. The CDR3 DNA follows: TGCGCCAGCAGAGCCGGGGCTAGCGGGAGATTCACCTACGAGCAGTACTAC.

This clonotype was seen ten or more times. The chain is built from TRBV14 and TRBJ1-1; D is unresolved. CDR3 length equals 14 residues. CDR1 and CDR2 from the germline V gene are SGHDN and FVKESK. V was pared by 4 bases and J by 0 bases, with 9 bases between. The DNA of the CDR3 is TGTGCCAGCAGCCGAGTACAGTTGAACACTGAAGCTTTCTTT. Its translation is CASSRVQLNTEAFF.

The table lists this clonotype with many counts. The V call is TRBV12-3 or TRBV12-4, the J call TRBJ2-7; D may correspond to TRBD1 or TRBD2 (5 bases each). This CDR3 comprises 14 residues. The V end was cut by 7 bases, the J end by 4 bases, with 17 bases between. CDR3 bases: TGTGCCAGCAACGCCCTCGGGACCTCATACGAGCAGTACTTC. The encoded protein is CASNALGTSYEQYF.

This clonotype appeared a few times. J is TRBJ1-2 and V is TRBV20-1; 9 bases agree with TRBD1. In germline, CDR1 is DFQATT, CDR2 SNEGSKA (reference sequence). Trimming at V came to 6 bases and at J to 5 bases, leaving 7 bases not matched to a gene. The CDR3 length is 13 residues. This chain's CDR3 is CSALDRGSYGYTF. The CDR3 coding sequence is TGCAGTGCCCTGGACAGGGGATCGTATGGCTACACCTTC.

In its sample, this clonotype was seen many times. V gene TRBV2 combines with J gene TRBJ2-7, with TRBD1 matching 7 bases. The germline CDR1 and CDR2 sequences are SNHLY and FYNNEI. This CDR3 comprises 13 residues. Trimming at V came to 9 bases and at J to 4 bases, leaving 9 bases not matched to a gene. The CDR3: CARATGAGYEQYF. CDR3 DNA: TGTGCCAGAGCAACAGGGGCTGGGTACGAGCAGTACTTC.

The chain combines TRBV18 with TRBJ1-1; D remains unclear. Trimming left V 2 bases short and J 7 bases short, with 11 bases between. CDR3 size: 13 residues. The germline gives CDR1 KGHSH, CDR2 LQKENI. The CDR3 loop is CASSPSEELEAFF. The CDR3 nucleotides are TGTGCCAGCTCACCATCGGAGGAACTTGAAGCTTTCTTT. The entire variable domain, with the rest obtained from reference TRBV18 and TRBJ1-1, is as follows: NAGVMQNPRHLVRRRGQEARLRCSPMKGHSHVYWYRQLPEEGLKFMVYLQKENIIDESGMPKERFSAEFPKEGPSILRIQQVVRGDSAAYFCASSPSEELEAFFGQGTRLTVV.

This clonotype was detected many times. The chain uses TRBV30 and TRBJ2-7; the D gene is possibly TRBD2 (5 bases). This CDR3 has 13 residues. V dropped 3 bases and J dropped 2 bases, with 11 bases sitting between them. Germline CDR1 GTSNPN, CDR2 SVGIG (reference sequence). CDR3 loop: CAWSRGSTYEQYF. CDR3 nucleotide sequence: TGTGCCTGGAGCCGCGGGTCCACCTACGAGCAGTACTTC.